One sample yielded the 9 T cell receptor beta chains listed below, sequenced in a study of immune reconstitution after stem cell transplant in scleroderma. TCRdb redid the calling of the RT-PCR reads with MiXCR, one entry per CDR3 protein. The repertoire has approximately 3,000 distinct CDR3 sequences, 3% to 4.5% of them found once; the top ten carry less than 3.5%. The specimen was collected before or after autologous hematopoietic stem cell transplantation (not recorded which). The origin of the receptors is a human donor with systemic sclerosis.

This clonotype is labeled as medium-sized. The chain couples TRBV12-3 or TRBV12-4 to TRBJ2-3, with TRBD2 matching over 9 bases. The junction had 4 bases not matched to a gene; V was cut back by 7 bases and J by 2 bases. The CDR3 runs to 14 residues. This chain's CDR3 is CASKPGLATDTQYF. The CDR3 DNA reads as TGTGCCAGCAAACCGGGACTAGCCACAGATACGCAGTATTTT.

DNA of the CDR3: TGTGCCAGCAGCCCCGGGGTTAGCGGGGGCCGAGGAGATACGCAGTATTTT. It encodes CASSPGVSGGRGDTQYF. The gene calls are TRBV5-5 and TRBJ2-3; 9 positions match TRBD2. Germline V gives CDR1 SGHKS, CDR2 YYEKEE (reference sequence). This CDR3 has 17 residues. J lost 5 bases, V lost 4 bases, and 14 bases had no gene match.

Within the sample, this clonotype is medium-sized. The V call is TRBV7-9, the J call TRBJ2-5; D unresolved. The germline V gene has CDR1 SEHNR and CDR2 FQNEAQ (reference sequence). The length of the CDR3 is 13 residues. V lost 5 bases to trimming and J lost 5 bases, with 12 bases between them. In DNA, the CDR3 is TGTGCCAGCAGCCCGATCGGACGGGAGACCCAGTACTTC. Its protein product is CASSPIGRETQYF.

This clonotype ranks as medium-sized. The chain carries TRBV29-1 and TRBJ2-5; no definite D call. V was clipped by 4 bases and J by 4 bases, with 13 bases between them. The CDR3 has 13 residues. Germline values: CDR1 SQVTM, CDR2 ANQGSEA. CDR3 nucleotides: TGCAGCGTTGGCAACACCGTAGGAGAGACCCAGTACTTC. Encoded protein: CSVGNTVGETQYF.

This clonotype is labeled medium-sized. V usage is TRBV29-1 and J usage is TRBJ1-4; maybe TRBD1 (6 bases). In germline, CDR1 is SQVTM, CDR2 ANQGSEA. Trimming shortened V by 1 base and J by 2 bases, and 8 bases separated the two germline ends. The CDR3 runs 14 residues. CDR3 bases: TGCAGCGTTGAAGGGGGGCCTACTAATGAAAAACTGTTTTTT. Amino acid sequence: CSVEGGPTNEKLFF. Drawing the rest from reference TRBV29-1 and TRBJ1-4, the complete variable domain is SAVISQKPSRDICQRGTSLTIQCQVDSQVTMMFWYRQQPGQSLTLIATANQGSEATYESGFVIDKFPISRPNLTFSTLTVSNMSPEDSSIYLCSVEGGPTNEKLFFGSGTQLSVL.

This clonotype is termed medium-sized. The chain employs TRBV5-1 and TRBJ2-7; unclear D gene. The CDR3 consists of 13 residues. The germline V gene has CDR1 SGHRS and CDR2 YFSETQ. V lost 3 bases and J lost 6, with 13 bases in between. CDR3 sequence reads: CASSSSLIGEQYF. The CDR3 bases are TGCGCCAGCAGCTCCTCTTTAATCGGCGAGCAGTACTTC.

This clonotype is medium-sized (0.01 to 0.1%) within its sample. The rearrangement joins TRBV12-3 or TRBV12-4 to TRBJ1-5, with D possibly being TRBD1 (5 bases). CDR3 size: 14 residues. V was pared by 2 bases and J by 2 bases, with 7 bases between. CDR3 sequence (DNA): TGTGCCAGCAGTTTAATACAGGGCAATCAGCCCCAGCATTTT. It translates to CASSLIQGNQPQHF.

This clonotype was counted only a few times. The genes are TRBV6-5 and TRBJ2-3; no reliable D call. V dropped 0 bases and J dropped 2 bases, with 15 bases sitting between them. CDR3 length: 17 residues. In germline, CDR1 is MNHEY, CDR2 SVGAGI. CDR3 nucleotides: TGTGCCAGCAGTTACTCCGAGGACGGCTTTACCACAGATACGCAGTATTTT. Its translation is CASSYSEDGFTTDTQYF.

This clonotype was detected a few times. V is TRBV2 and J is TRBJ2-7; D gene unclear. V lost 1 base, J lost 0 bases, and 10 bases lay in between. Germline CDR1 is SNHLY and CDR2 is FYNNEI. The CDR3 sequence is 15 residues long. CDR3 nucleotide sequence: TGTGCCAGCAGTGAAGGCGGCGCGGTCTCCTACGAGCAGTACTTC. It codes for CASSEGGAVSYEQYF.